The 26 T cell receptor beta chains presented below share a single source sample, sequenced in a study of blood T cell repertoires in COVID-19. Generated by immunoSEQ multiplex PCR, the TCRdb table keeps only in-frame clones and is missing some. In the table there are 270,000 or so clones, roughly 88% of which are singletons. The specimen sequenced was PBMCs or T cells enriched from blood (not recorded which). These receptor sequences come from a middle-aged woman with acute COVID-19.

Regarding this clone: The same CDR3 arises from other DNA sequences in this sample as well. V is TRBV7-9 and J is TRBJ2-7, with D possibly matching TRBD2 (6 bases). The CDR3 has 14 amino acids. V lost 0 bases to trimming and J lost 4 bases, with 10 bases between them. Per the germline V gene, CDR1 is SEHNR and CDR2 is FQNEAQ (reference sequence). In DNA, the CDR3 is TGTGCCAGCAGCTTAGCAGCGGGCTCGTACGAGCAGTACTTC. Protein: CASSLAAGSYEQYF.

This clone was observed once. The V and J genes are TRBV5-1 and TRBJ2-7, with a possible D match to TRBD1 (6 bases). The CDR3 has 15 amino acids. The V gene lost 4 bases and the J gene lost 0 bases, with 14 bases spanning the gap. CDR1 is SGHRS, CDR2 YFSETQ, per germline. CDR3 in amino acids: CASSEGQKSSYEQYF. DNA of the CDR3: TGCGCCAGCAGCGAAGGACAGAAGAGCTCCTACGAGCAGTACTTC.

The rearrangement joins TRBV2 to TRBJ2-6; TRBD2 might be the D (6 bases). Germline V gene data show CDR1 as SNHLY and CDR2 as FYNNEI. This CDR3 has 14 residues. Deletions cut 5 bases from V and 2 bases from J, with 7 bases between. The CDR3 DNA follows: TGTGCCAGCAGTAGGGAGGCTGGGGCCAACGTCCTGACTTTC. This sequence encodes CASSREAGANVLTF.

This sequence joins TRBV6-5 and TRBJ2-7; 8 bases match TRBD2. Looked up from germline, CDR1 is MNHEY and CDR2 is SVGAGI. The CDR3 is made up of 14 amino acids. Trimming removed 7 bases from V and 0 bases from J; junction bases left unmatched: 5. The CDR3 here is CASTTGTSSYEQYF. DNA for the CDR3: TGTGCCAGCACCACCGGGACTAGCTCCTACGAGCAGTACTTC.

V usage is TRBV24-1 and J usage is TRBJ2-5; D ambiguous. This CDR3 spans 14 amino acids. Germline CDR1 and CDR2: KGHDR and SFDVKD. Trimming stripped 2 bases from V and 2 bases from J, with 8 bases between. The CDR3 reads CATSDSSRQETQYF. CDR3 coding DNA: TGTGCCACCAGTGATTCGAGCCGACAAGAGACCCAGTACTTC.

The chain joins TRBV25-1 to TRBJ1-2; 7 nucleotides line up with TRBD1. CDR1 and CDR2 from the germline V gene are MGHDK and SYGVNS. The CDR3 length is 14 residues. V shed 3 bases, J shed 5 bases, and the junction held 6 bases outside the gene matches. This chain's CDR3 is CASSDFGQVYGYTF. As DNA, the CDR3 is TGTGCCAGCAGTGACTTCGGACAGGTGTATGGCTACACCTTC.

This clone was seen just once. The chain is built from TRBV18 and TRBJ1-4; no clear D. The CDR3 contains 15 residues. The V end lost 2 bases, the J end lost 3 bases, and 10 bases lay between the germline ends. Germline CDR1 reads KGHSH; CDR2 reads LQKENI. The CDR3 protein is CASSPTPEPNEKLFF. CDR3 in DNA: TGTGCCAGCTCACCAACGCCAGAACCTAATGAAAAACTGTTTTTT.

The J gene is TRBJ1-1, the V gene TRBV30; 8 nucleotides align to TRBD1. The junction had 4 bases not matched to a gene; V was cut back by 1 base and J by 3 bases. The CDR3 is made up of 14 amino acids. In germline, CDR1 is GTSNPN, CDR2 SVGIG (reference sequence). The CDR3 loop reads CAWSEGTGYTEAFF. For the CDR3, the DNA is TGTGCCTGGAGTGAGGGGACAGGATACACTGAAGCTTTCTTT. The full variable domain, in which reference TRBV30 and TRBJ1-1 provide the parts outside the CDR3, is SQTIHQWPATLVQPVGSPLSLECTVEGTSNPNLYWYRQAAGRGLQLLFYSVGIGQISSEVPQNLSASRPQDRQFILSSKKLLLSDSGFYLCAWSEGTGYTEAFFGQGTRLTVV.

This clone was observed a single time. The rearrangement uses TRBV10-1 and TRBJ2-3, with D perhaps matching TRBD2 (6 bases). The germline V gene has CDR1 WNHNN and CDR2 SYGVQD (reference sequence). This CDR3 contains 14 residues. Between the trimmed V and J ends, which lost 5 bases and 2 bases, there was a span of 11 bases. CDR3 region: CASSYGEATDTQYF. CDR3 nucleotides: TGCGCCAGCAGTTACGGGGAGGCCACAGATACGCAGTATTTT.

The rearrangement uses TRBV27 and TRBJ1-4; no clear D gene. V lost 5 bases and J 0 bases, leaving 7 bases between the germline ends. Germline lookup yields CDR1 MNHEY and CDR2 SMNVEV (reference sequence). The CDR3 consists of 14 residues. CDR3 nucleotide sequence: TGTGCCAGCAGTCGGCGGGCAACTAATGAAAAACTGTTTTTT. Translating it yields CASSRRATNEKLFF.

This chain joins TRBV28 and TRBJ2-2; TRBD1 agrees at 12 bases. Germline-derived CDR1 and CDR2 are MDHEN and SYDVKM. The CDR3 length is 19 residues. J gave up 6 bases and V 2 bases, and 13 bases lay outside the gene matches. The CDR3 coding sequence is TGTGCCAGCAGTTTACTCCCGGGACAGGGGGCCTCTGGGGCCGGGGAGCTGTTTTTT. Its protein is CASSLLPGQGASGAGELFF.

For the CDR3, the DNA is TGTGCCAGTAGCCCTCGGGATACTAATTTCTATGGCTACACCTTC. It yields the protein CASSPRDTNFYGYTF. The V and J genes are TRBV19 and TRBJ1-2; D unresolved. Germline V gene lookup returns CDR1 LNHDA and CDR2 SQIVND (reference sequence). CDR3 length: 15 amino acids. Trimming took 6 bases from V and 4 from J, leaving 18 bases between them.

The chain is built from TRBV5-1 and TRBJ2-5; 8 positions match TRBD2. Germline CDR1 and CDR2: SGHRS and YFSETQ. Trimming cost V 1 base and J 1 base; bases outside gene matches: 3. CDR3 length: 15 amino acids. The CDR3, as DNA: TGCGCCAGCAGCTTGTCAGCGGGGGCCCAAGAGACCCAGTACTTC. It codes for CASSLSAGAQETQYF.

CDR3 in amino acids: CASSQEGQGWWGTKAFF. The CDR3 DNA reads as TGTGCCAGCAGCCAAGAGGGACAGGGCTGGTGGGGTACTAAGGCTTTCTTT. The V and J genes are TRBV3-1 (or the pseudogene TRBV3-2) and TRBJ1-1, with TRBD1 matching 9 bases. CDR3 length: 17 amino acids. With 0 bases clipped from V and 11 bases from J, the junction kept 16 bases outside the gene matches. CDR1 is LGHDT and CDR2 is YNNKEL in the germline V gene (reference sequence).

The J gene is TRBJ2-1, the V gene TRBV7-8; 7 nucleotides align to TRBD2. The CDR3 has 14 amino acids. CDR1 and CDR2 (germline): SGHVS, FQNEAQ. Losses at the gene ends were 1 base for V and 10 bases for J; bases not matched to a gene: 7. The CDR3 protein is CASSLVALGGEQFF. CDR3 nucleotides: TGTGCCAGCAGCTTAGTAGCTTTGGGGGGGGAGCAGTTCTTC.

The chain has TRBV28 and TRBJ2-6; 7 positions match TRBD1. This CDR3 is built from 17 residues. From germline, CDR1 is MDHEN and CDR2 SYDVKM. V was clipped by 5 bases and J by 0 bases; unmatched bases: 7. CDR3 sequence (DNA): TGTGCCAGCAGTGCCGGGACAGTGAACTCTGGGGCCAACGTCCTGACTTTC. This encodes CASSAGTVNSGANVLTF. The full variable domain, in which reference TRBV28 and TRBJ2-6 provide the parts outside the CDR3, is DVKVTQSSRYLVKRTGEKVFLECVQDMDHENMFWYRQDPGLGLRLIYFSYDVKMKEKGDIPEGYSVSREKKERFSLILESASTNQTSMYLCASSAGTVNSGANVLTFGAGSRLTVL.

The V gene is TRBV5-4, the J gene TRBJ2-7; 7 bases are shared with TRBD2. The J segment lost 2 bases and the V segment lost 4 bases, leaving 6 bases of the junction unmatched. This CDR3 comprises 14 residues. The germline V gene has CDR1 SGHNT and CDR2 YYREEE (reference sequence). CDR3 sequence reads: CASSPPGGAYEQYF. Here the CDR3 DNA reads TGTGCCAGCAGCCCGCCTGGGGGGGCCTACGAGCAGTACTTC.

The rearrangement links TRBV6-5 to TRBJ1-1, with D maybe TRBD1 (6 bases). The CDR3 totals 14 residues. Germline CDR1 MNHEY, CDR2 SVGAGI. V was cut by 3 bases and J by 1 base, with 9 bases left in between. The CDR3 sequence is CASSYQGQNTEAFF. CDR3 DNA sequence: TGTGCCAGCAGTTATCAGGGGCAGAACACTGAAGCTTTCTTT.

The V gene is TRBV6-2 or TRBV6-3, the J gene TRBJ2-5, with TRBD2 as a possible D gene (7 bases). Deletions cut 3 bases from V and 5 bases from J, with 19 bases between. Per the germline V gene, CDR1 is MNHEY and CDR2 is SVGEGT. The CDR3 spans 16 residues. CDR3 nucleotides: TGTGCCAGCAGTTATGGGTCTCTAGGGAGGGGGGAGACCCAGTACTTC. Translation gives CASSYGSLGRGETQYF.

The chain links TRBV24-1 to TRBJ1-2; D perhaps matches TRBD1 (6 bases). This CDR3 comprises 13 residues. Trimming took off 4 bases at V and 1 base at J, with 6 bases between the two ends. CDR1 and CDR2 from the germline V gene are KGHDR and SFDVKD. The CDR3 nucleotides read TGTGCCACCAGTGAAGGGGGTAACTATGGCTACACCTTC. This sequence encodes CATSEGGNYGYTF.

V gene TRBV29-1 combines with J gene TRBJ2-3, with a tentative D call TRBD1 (6 bases). The CDR3 runs 13 residues. Germline V gene data show CDR1 as SQVTM and CDR2 as ANQGSEA. Between the trimmed V and J ends, which lost 3 bases and 1 base, there was a span of 8 bases. In DNA form, the CDR3 reads TGCAGCGTTGACAGGGGCGGCACAGATACGCAGTATTTT. This translates into CSVDRGGTDTQYF.

This clone was found once. The chain employs TRBV19 and TRBJ1-1; the D gene is possibly TRBD1 (5 bases). The V gene's germline CDR1 is LNHDA and CDR2 SQIVND (reference sequence). Between the trimmed V and J ends, which lost 9 bases and 4 bases, there was a span of 21 bases. The CDR3 consists of 15 residues. For the CDR3, the DNA is TGTGCCAGCGCCAGGAGTGGGGGGAGAGGCACTGAAGCTTTCTTT. It encodes CASARSGGRGTEAFF.

The chain employs TRBV20-1 and TRBJ2-7; maybe TRBD1 (5 bases). Germline V gene lookup returns CDR1 DFQATT and CDR2 SNEGSKA (reference sequence). With 5 bases removed from V and 6 bases from J, the gap between germline ends came to 11 bases. The CDR3 sequence is 11 residues long. In nucleotides, the CDR3 is TGCAGTGCTGAAGAGCAGGGCGAGCAGTACTTC. Its translation is CSAEEQGEQYF.

The gene calls are TRBV7-9 and TRBJ1-2; 8 bases are shared with TRBD1. The CDR3 is 15 residues long. V was pared by 2 bases and J by 4 bases, with 6 bases of the junction left unmatched. In germline, CDR1 is SEHNR, CDR2 FQNEAQ (reference sequence). CDR3 coding DNA: TGTGCCAGCAGCTTACAGGGGGCCTCGGCCTATGGCTACACCTTC. Translating it yields CASSLQGASAYGYTF.

The chain couples TRBV7-2 to TRBJ1-4; weak D call: TRBD1 (6 bases). The CDR3 length is 14 residues. Per the germline V gene, CDR1 is SGHTA and CDR2 is FQGNSA. V lost 1 base and J lost 3, with 6 bases in between. Here the CDR3 reads CASSLDRANEKLFF. The DNA of the CDR3 is TGTGCCAGCAGCTTAGACAGGGCTAATGAAAAACTGTTTTTT. The full variable domain, completed using reference TRBV7-2 and TRBJ1-4, is GAGVSQSPSNKVTEKGKDVELRCDPISGHTALYWYRQSLGQGLEFLIYFQGNSAPDKSGLPSDRFSAERTGGSVSTLTIQRTQQEDSAVYLCASSLDRANEKLFFGSGTQLSVL.

This rearrangement joins TRBV7-2 to TRBJ1-1; D remains ambiguous. V was trimmed by 7 bases and J by 4 bases, leaving 16 bases between them. The CDR3 runs 14 residues. Germline CDR1 reads SGHTA; CDR2 reads FQGNSA. As DNA, the CDR3 is TGTGCCAGCAACCAAAAGAGGGTCGGCACTGAAGCTTTCTTT. Its translation: CASNQKRVGTEAFF.